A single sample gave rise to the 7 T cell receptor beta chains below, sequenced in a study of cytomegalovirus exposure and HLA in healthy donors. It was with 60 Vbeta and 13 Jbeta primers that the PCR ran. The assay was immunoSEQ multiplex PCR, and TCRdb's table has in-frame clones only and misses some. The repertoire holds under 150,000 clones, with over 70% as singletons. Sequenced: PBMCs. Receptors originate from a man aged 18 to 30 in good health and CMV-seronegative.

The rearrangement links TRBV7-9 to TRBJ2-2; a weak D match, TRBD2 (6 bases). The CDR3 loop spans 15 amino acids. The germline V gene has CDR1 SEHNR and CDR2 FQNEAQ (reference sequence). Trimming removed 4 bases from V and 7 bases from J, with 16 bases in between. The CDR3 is CASSSGASEIGELFF. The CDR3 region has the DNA TGTGCCAGCAGCTCCGGGGCTAGCGAGATCGGGGAGCTGTTTTTT.

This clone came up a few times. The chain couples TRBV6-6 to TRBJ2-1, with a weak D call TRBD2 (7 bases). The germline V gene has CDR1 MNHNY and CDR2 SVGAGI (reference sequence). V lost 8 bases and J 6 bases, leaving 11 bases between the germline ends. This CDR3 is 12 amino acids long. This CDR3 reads CASGGAGNEQFF. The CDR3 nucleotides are TGTGCCAGCGGGGGGGCCGGCAATGAGCAGTTCTTC.

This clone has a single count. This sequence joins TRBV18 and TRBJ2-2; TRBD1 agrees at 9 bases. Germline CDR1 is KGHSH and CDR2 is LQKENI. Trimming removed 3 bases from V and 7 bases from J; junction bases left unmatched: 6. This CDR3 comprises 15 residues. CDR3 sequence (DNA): TGTGCCAGCTCACCCCGGGACAGGGTGAACGGGGAGCTGTTTTTT. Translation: CASSPRDRVNGELFF.

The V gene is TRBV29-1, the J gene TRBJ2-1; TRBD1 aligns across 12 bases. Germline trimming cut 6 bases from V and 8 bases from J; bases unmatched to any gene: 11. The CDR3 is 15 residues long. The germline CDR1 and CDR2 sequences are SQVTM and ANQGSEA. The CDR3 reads CSVASPGQGAYEQFF. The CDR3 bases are TGCAGCGTGGCTTCACCGGGACAGGGGGCCTATGAGCAGTTCTTC.

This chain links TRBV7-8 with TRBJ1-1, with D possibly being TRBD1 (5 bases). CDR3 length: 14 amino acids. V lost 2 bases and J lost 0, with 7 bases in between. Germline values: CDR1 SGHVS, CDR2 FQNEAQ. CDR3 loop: CASSLMGLNTEAFF. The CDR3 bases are TGTGCCAGCAGCTTAATGGGGCTGAACACTGAAGCTTTCTTT. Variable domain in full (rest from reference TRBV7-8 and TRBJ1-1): GAGVSQSPRYKVAKRGQDVALRCDPISGHVSLFWYQQALGQGPEFLTYFQNEAQLDKSGLPSDRFFAERPEGSVSTLKIQRTQQEDSAVYLCASSLMGLNTEAFFGQGTRLTVV.

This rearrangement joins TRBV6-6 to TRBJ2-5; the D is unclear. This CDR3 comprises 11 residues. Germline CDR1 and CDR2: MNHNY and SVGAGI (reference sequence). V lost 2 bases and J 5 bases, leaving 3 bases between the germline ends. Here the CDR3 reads CASSYSETQYF. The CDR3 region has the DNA TGTGCCAGCAGTTACAGCGAGACCCAGTACTTC.

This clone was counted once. The CDR3 loop is CAISGQVQVDYGYTF. DNA for the CDR3: TGTGCCATCAGTGGCCAGGTGCAGGTCGACTATGGCTACACCTTC. The V call is TRBV10-3, the J call TRBJ1-2; D unclear. The CDR3 is made up of 15 amino acids. Trimming took off 4 bases at V and 3 bases at J, with 15 bases between the two ends. Germline CDR1 and CDR2: ENHRY and SYGVKD.